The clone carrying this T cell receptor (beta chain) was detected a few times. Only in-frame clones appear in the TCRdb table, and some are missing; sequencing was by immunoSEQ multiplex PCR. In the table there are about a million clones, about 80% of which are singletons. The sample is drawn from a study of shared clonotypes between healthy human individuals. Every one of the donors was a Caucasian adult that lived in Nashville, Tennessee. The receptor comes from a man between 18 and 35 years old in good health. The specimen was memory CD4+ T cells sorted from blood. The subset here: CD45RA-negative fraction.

The CDR3 here is CASSMPGHTNTEAFF. For the CDR3, the DNA is TGCGCCAGCAGCATGCCGGGACATACGAACACTGAAGCTTTCTTT. The gene calls are TRBV5-1 and TRBJ1-1, with D perhaps TRBD1 (6 bases). The CDR3 contains 15 residues. Deletions cut 4 bases from V and 1 base from J, with 14 bases between. Germline V CDR1 and CDR2: SGHRS, YFSETQ.